This note documents a single TCR beta chain sequence. The sample comes from a study of T cell responses to AZD1222 COVID-19 vaccine. Sequencing used immunoSEQ multiplex PCR; TCRdb keeps in-frame clones, though not all of them. The table has more than 150,000 clones, 70% to 90% seen once; the top ten hold roughly 6%. V was pared by 2 bases and J by 4 bases, with 11 bases between. The CDR3 is made up of 14 amino acids. Germline loops: CDR1 MNHEY, CDR2 SMNVEV (reference sequence). The gene calls are TRBV27 and TRBJ2-5; a possible D gene is TRBD1 (8 bases). Source: peripheral blood, taken on day 0 of AZD1222 vaccination. This TCR was recovered from an adult in good health. The CDR3 reads CASSLNRGGETQYF. The CDR3 bases are TGTGCCAGCAGTTTAAACAGGGGGGGAGAGACCCAGTACTTC.